Presented here are 4 T cell receptor beta chains from one specimen sequenced in a study of cytomegalovirus exposure and HLA in healthy donors. PCR was performed using 60 Vbeta and 13 Jbeta primers. Sequencing was performed with immunoSEQ multiplex PCR; in TCRdb, only in-frame clones are kept and a portion is missing. The sample consists of 80,000 to 100,000 clones, roughly 80% of them appearing once. Material: PBMCs. All receptors come from a man aged 45 to 65 in good health and CMV-seropositive.

This sequence joins TRBV5-1 and TRBJ2-5; tentatively, D is TRBD1 (5 bases). The CDR3 covers 15 residues. Trimming cost V 5 bases and J 4 bases, with 18 bases left between them. Germline V lookup: CDR1 SGHRS, CDR2 YFSETQ. CDR3 region: CASRTMLGDSETQYF. The CDR3 region has the DNA TGCGCCAGCAGAACCATGCTAGGGGATTCAGAGACCCAGTACTTC.

This chain uses TRBV10-1 with TRBJ2-7, with 9 bases aligning to TRBD1. This CDR3 comprises 15 residues. The germline CDR1 and CDR2 sequences are WNHNN and SYGVQD (reference sequence). V shed 4 bases and J 5 bases; nucleotides not matched to a gene: 9. The CDR3 loop is CASSVAGTGHHEQYF. For the CDR3, the DNA is TGCGCCAGCAGTGTGGCCGGGACAGGGCACCACGAGCAGTACTTC.

This clone was seen only once. The gene calls are TRBV7-2 and TRBJ1-4; possibly TRBD1 for D (5 bases). The CDR3 has 14 amino acids. The germline V and J ends were trimmed by 2 bases and 5 bases, with 9 bases remaining between them. Germline V gene lookup returns CDR1 SGHTA and CDR2 FQGNSA. The CDR3 reads CASSLRGQNEKLFF. For the CDR3, the DNA is TGTGCCAGCAGCTTAAGGGGCCAGAATGAAAAACTGTTTTTT.

This chain uses TRBV27 with TRBJ2-1; D may be TRBD1 (6 bases). Trimming took off 7 bases at V and 11 bases at J, with 18 bases between the two ends. This CDR3 spans 13 amino acids. Germline V gene lookup returns CDR1 MNHEY and CDR2 SMNVEV (reference sequence). The CDR3 here is CASTRLGDTQQFF. The CDR3 nucleotides are TGTGCCAGCACCCGACTGGGGGACACACAGCAGTTCTTC.